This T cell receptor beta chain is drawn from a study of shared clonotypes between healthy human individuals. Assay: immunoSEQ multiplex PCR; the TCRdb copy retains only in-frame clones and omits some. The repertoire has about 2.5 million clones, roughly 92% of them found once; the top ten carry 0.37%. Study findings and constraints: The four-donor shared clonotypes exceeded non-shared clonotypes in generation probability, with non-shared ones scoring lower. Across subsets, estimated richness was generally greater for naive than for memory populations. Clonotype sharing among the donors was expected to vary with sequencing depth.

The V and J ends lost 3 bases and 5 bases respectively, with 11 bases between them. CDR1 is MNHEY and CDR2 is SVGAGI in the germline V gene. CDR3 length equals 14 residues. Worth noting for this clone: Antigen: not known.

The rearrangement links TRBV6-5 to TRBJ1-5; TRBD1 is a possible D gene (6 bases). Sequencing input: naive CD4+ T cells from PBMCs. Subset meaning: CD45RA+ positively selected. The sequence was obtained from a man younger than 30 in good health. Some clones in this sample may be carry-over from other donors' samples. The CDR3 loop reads CASSYGGGDQPQHF. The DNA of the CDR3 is TGTGCCAGCAGTTATGGGGGGGGCGATCAGCCCCAGCATTTT.